The 19 T cell receptor beta chains given below trace back to one sample, sequenced in a study of blood T cell repertoires in COVID-19. Assay: immunoSEQ multiplex PCR; the TCRdb copy retains only in-frame clones and omits some. The data show approximately 76,000 clones, 70% to 90% seen once. Sequenced sample: peripheral blood. The receptor source for this set is a man aged 80 or over in a cohort sampled during active COVID-19.

The J gene is TRBJ2-7, the V gene TRBV6-5, with 7 bases lining up with TRBD2. This CDR3 has 15 amino acids. Unmatched junction bases numbered 3, after V lost 1 base and J lost 0 bases. CDR1 is MNHEY and CDR2 is SVGAGI in the germline V gene. CDR3 residues: CASSYFGGSSYEQYF. The CDR3 bases are TGTGCCAGCAGTTACTTCGGGGGGAGCTCCTACGAGCAGTACTTC.

This clone has only one observation. The chain combines TRBV15 with TRBJ1-2; D perhaps matches TRBD1 (5 bases). Germline V gives CDR1 LNHNV, CDR2 YYDKDF (reference sequence). The V end lost 0 bases, the J end lost 0 bases, and 11 bases lay between the germline ends. This CDR3 spans 16 amino acids. CDR3 sequence (DNA): TGTGCCACCAGCAGAGATTGGGGCAATGCTAACTATGGCTACACCTTC. This translates into CATSRDWGNANYGYTF. The full variable domain, with the rest looked up from reference TRBV15 and TRBJ1-2, is DAMVIQNPRYQVTQFGKPVTLSCSQTLNHNVMYWYQQKSSQAPKLLFHYYDKDFNNEADTPDNFQSRRPNTSFCFLDIRSPGLGDTAMYLCATSRDWGNANYGYTFGSGTRLTVV.

This chain joins TRBV5-4 and TRBJ1-1; 7 bases match TRBD1. Trimming took 2 bases from V and 4 from J; bases not matched to a gene: 8. Germline V gene lookup returns CDR1 SGHNT and CDR2 YYREEE (reference sequence). The CDR3 covers 15 residues. This chain's CDR3 is CASSLGGRGSTEAFF. The CDR3 bases are TGTGCCAGCAGCTTAGGGGGCAGAGGATCCACTGAAGCTTTCTTT.

This clone occurred once. V and J are TRBV5-1 and TRBJ2-4; TRBD1 might be the D (6 bases). In germline, CDR1 is SGHRS, CDR2 YFSETQ. The CDR3 sequence is 15 residues long. Trimming left V 5 bases short and J 5 bases short, with 17 bases between. The CDR3 coding sequence is TGCGCCAGCAGACAACAGGGATCCGTCCAAAACATTCAGTACTTC. Amino acids: CASRQQGSVQNIQYF.

The rearrangement joins TRBV5-1 to TRBJ2-2; 7 bases fit TRBD1. Unmatched junction bases numbered 10, after V lost 4 bases and J lost 4 bases. Germline-derived CDR1 and CDR2 are SGHRS and YFSETQ. The CDR3 is 16 amino acids. CDR3 region: CASSQTGTAATGELFF. CDR3 nucleotide sequence: TGCGCCAGCAGCCAGACGGGGACAGCCGCCACCGGGGAGCTGTTTTTT.

This chain joins TRBV5-5 and TRBJ2-7; perhaps TRBD2 as D (5 bases). CDR1 SGHKS and CDR2 YYEKEE come from the germline V gene (reference sequence). This CDR3 has 13 amino acids. V dropped 4 bases and J dropped 3 bases, with 11 bases sitting between them. The CDR3 reads CASSTGFIYEQYV. The CDR3 DNA follows: TGTGCCAGCAGCACGGGATTCATCTACGAGCAGTACGTC.

This chain links TRBV15 with TRBJ1-2; 10 nucleotides line up with TRBD1. This CDR3 comprises 15 residues. Trimming removed 0 bases from V and 6 bases from J; junction bases left unmatched: 4. CDR1 and CDR2 from the germline V gene are LNHNV and YYDKDF (reference sequence). CDR3 in DNA: TGTGCCACCAGCAGAGATCAGGGACAGGGGAATGGCTACACCTTC. It translates to CATSRDQGQGNGYTF.

V and J are TRBV7-9 and TRBJ1-5, with TRBD1 identical over 10 bases. The V gene end was trimmed by 5 bases and the J gene end by 0 bases; junction bases not matched to a gene: 10. The CDR3 has 18 residues. CDR1 SEHNR and CDR2 FQNEAQ come from the germline V gene (reference sequence). The DNA for the CDR3 is TGTGCCAGCAGCGGAGGGACAGGGGTCCTTTATAGCAATCAGCCCCAGCATTTT. This sequence encodes CASSGGTGVLYSNQPQHF.

The chain joins TRBV5-4 to TRBJ2-1; the match to TRBD2 covers 7 bases. The CDR3 consists of 15 residues. The J segment lost 4 bases and the V segment lost 5 bases, leaving 9 bases of the junction unmatched. Germline CDR1 and CDR2: SGHNT and YYREEE (reference sequence). The CDR3 DNA reads TGTGCCAGCAGTCCCGGGGGGTCCCCTTACAATGAGCAGTTCTTC. Its protein is CASSPGGSPYNEQFF.

The CDR3: CASSLSGATNEKLFF. CDR3 DNA: TGTGCCAGCAGTTTATCAGGGGCGACTAATGAAAAACTGTTTTTT. This chain links TRBV28 with TRBJ1-4, with a weak D call TRBD1 (6 bases). The CDR3 has 15 amino acids. V gave up 1 base and J gave up 2 bases, with 8 bases separating them. Germline V gene sequence: CDR1 MDHEN, CDR2 SYDVKM.

The chain links TRBV5-6 to TRBJ2-2; D not certain. The CDR3 totals 13 residues. CDR1 is SGHDT, CDR2 YYEEEE, per germline. Trimming cost V 0 bases and J 7 bases, with 7 bases left between them. CDR3 region: CASSLVANGELFF. CDR3 nucleotide sequence: TGTGCCAGCAGCTTGGTAGCTAACGGGGAGCTGTTTTTT. Full variable domain (missing parts from reference TRBV5-6 and TRBJ2-2): DAGVTQSPTHLIKTRGQQVTLRCSPKSGHDTVSWYQQALGQGPQFIFQYYEEEERQRGNFPDRFSGHQFPNYSSELNVNALLLGDSALYLCASSLVANGELFFGEGSRLTVL.

This chain links TRBV29-1 with TRBJ2-2; D remains ambiguous. The CDR3 runs 13 residues. V lost 5 bases and J 0 bases, leaving 7 bases between the germline ends. CDR1 SQVTM and CDR2 ANQGSEA come from the germline V gene. For the CDR3, the DNA is TGCAGCGTTCCTACGGCGAACACCGGGGAGCTGTTTTTT. Protein: CSVPTANTGELFF.

The chain recombines TRBV19 with TRBJ1-2; D remains ambiguous. V lost 5 bases and J lost 4, with 17 bases in between. Germline loops: CDR1 LNHDA, CDR2 SQIVND (reference sequence). The CDR3 runs 15 residues. CDR3 in amino acids: CASSLRRDLGYGYTF. As DNA, the CDR3 is TGTGCCAGTAGTTTGAGGAGGGATTTGGGCTATGGCTACACCTTC.

The chain joins TRBV19 to TRBJ2-2; perhaps TRBD2 as D (5 bases). From germline, CDR1 is LNHDA and CDR2 SQIVND (reference sequence). Trimming took 7 bases from V and 4 from J, leaving 16 bases between them. This CDR3 has 15 residues. CDR3 residues: CASIPTGLTTGELFF. The CDR3 DNA reads as TGTGCCAGTATCCCCACCGGACTTACCACCGGGGAGCTGTTTTTT.

V is TRBV7-9 and J is TRBJ2-7, with 7 bases identical to TRBD2. The CDR3 length is 13 residues. Germline V gene sequence: CDR1 SEHNR, CDR2 FQNEAQ (reference sequence). Trimming cost V 6 bases and J 5 bases; bases outside gene matches: 7. CDR3 in amino acids: CASSFGGTDEQYV. The CDR3 DNA reads TGTGCCAGCAGTTTCGGGGGGACGGACGAGCAGTACGTC.

The chain couples TRBV5-5 to TRBJ2-5, with TRBD2 identical over 7 bases. The trim removed 0 bases at V and 5 bases at J, leaving 7 bases unmatched. This CDR3 has 15 residues. Germline CDR1 and CDR2: SGHKS and YYEKEE (reference sequence). CDR3 sequence reads: CASSLGLATWETQYF. The CDR3 bases are TGTGCCAGCAGCTTGGGACTAGCTACGTGGGAGACCCAGTACTTC. The full variable domain, rest sourced from reference TRBV5-5 and TRBJ2-5, is DAGVTQSPTHLIKTRGQQVTLRCSPISGHKSVSWYQQVLGQGPQFIFQYYEKEERGRGNFPDRFSARQFPNYSSELNVNALLLGDSALYLCASSLGLATWETQYFGPGTRLLVL.

The chain joins TRBV5-1 to TRBJ2-2; 9 nucleotides agree with TRBD1. Trimming took 4 bases from V and 5 from J; bases not matched to a gene: 21. Germline lookup yields CDR1 SGHRS and CDR2 YFSETQ. This CDR3 comprises 20 residues. The CDR3 loop reads CASSQSIPGQGAGRTGELFF. The CDR3, as DNA: TGCGCCAGCAGCCAATCCATCCCGGGACAGGGAGCGGGACGGACCGGGGAGCTGTTTTTT.

The chain recombines TRBV5-1 with TRBJ1-3; a weak D match, TRBD1 (6 bases). Trimming cost V 4 bases and J 4 bases, with 15 bases left between them. Germline V CDR1 and CDR2: SGHRS, YFSETQ. CDR3 length: 15 amino acids. CDR3 DNA: TGCGCCAGCAGCCTGGGGGCGCAGGCGGGAAACACCATATATTTT. Its translation: CASSLGAQAGNTIYF.

This chain connects TRBV9 to TRBJ1-5; D ambiguous. This CDR3 region has 14 residues. CDR1 SGDLS and CDR2 YYNGEE come from the germline V gene. The V end was cut by 3 bases, the J end by 9 bases, with 16 bases between. The DNA of the CDR3 is TGTGCCAGCAGCGGAGTCCGGGTTGGTGGGCCCCAGCATTTT. It translates to CASSGVRVGGPQHF.